The 29 T cell receptor beta chains presented below share a single source sample, sequenced in a study of T cell responses to AZD1222 COVID-19 vaccine. Repertoires were generated with immunoSEQ multiplex PCR, while TCRdb's copy carries only in-frame clones and drops some. In the table there are about 140,000 clones, 70% to 90% of which are singletons. The sample in question was peripheral blood, obtained on day 0 of AZD1222 vaccination. These receptors came from an adult in good health.

The chain joins TRBV15 to TRBJ1-1; D not certain. Looked up from germline, CDR1 is LNHNV and CDR2 is YYDKDF (reference sequence). The CDR3 spans 13 residues. V was cut by 0 bases and J by 7 bases, with 9 bases left in between. CDR3 loop: CATSREDFGEAFF. CDR3 sequence (DNA): TGTGCCACCAGCAGAGAGGATTTTGGTGAAGCTTTCTTT.

The V gene is TRBV7-8, the J gene TRBJ1-1, with unresolved D. There are 16 residues in the CDR3. Trimming took off 5 bases at V and 3 bases at J, with 19 bases between the two ends. Germline V lookup: CDR1 SGHVS, CDR2 FQNEAQ. CDR3 in amino acids: CASSQPEWSLDTEAFF. The CDR3 DNA sequence: TGTGCCAGCAGCCAGCCAGAGTGGTCTCTGGACACTGAAGCTTTCTTT.

The chain links TRBV25-1 to TRBJ1-3; D unresolved. The V end lost 3 bases, the J end lost 0 bases, and 9 bases lay between the germline ends. CDR1 and CDR2 (germline): MGHDK, SYGVNS. The length of the CDR3 is 15 residues. The CDR3 DNA sequence: TGTGCCAGCAGTGAGCACGGCGTCTCTGGAAACACCATATATTTT. Translation gives CASSEHGVSGNTIYF. Combining the CDR3 with reference TRBV25-1 and TRBJ1-3 gives the whole variable domain EADIYQTPRYLVIGTGKKITLECSQTMGHDKMYWYQQDPGMELHLIHYSYGVNSTEKGDLSSESTVSRIRTEHFPLTLESARPSHTSQYLCASSEHGVSGNTIYFGEGSWLTVV.

The chain joins TRBV7-2 to TRBJ2-3; D perhaps matches TRBD2 (5 bases). Germline values: CDR1 SGHTA, CDR2 FQGNSA. CDR3 length equals 17 residues. V lost 1 base and J 2 bases, leaving 16 bases between the germline ends. CDR3 in DNA: TGTGCCAGCAGCTTAGGCCGGGCCCTAGCTCACACAGATACGCAGTATTTT. Translating gives CASSLGRALAHTDTQYF.

The genes are TRBV24-1 and TRBJ1-4; 7 bases are a match to TRBD1. Germline CDR1 is KGHDR and CDR2 is SFDVKD. The CDR3 is 15 residues long. J lost 5 bases, V lost 2 bases, and 4 bases had no gene match. DNA for the CDR3: TGTGCCACCAGTGATTCGGGACAGCCCAATGAAAAACTGTTTTTT. This translates into CATSDSGQPNEKLFF.

The genes are TRBV28 and TRBJ2-7, with 8 positions matching TRBD1. The V segment lost 3 bases and the J segment 5 bases; nucleotides outside the gene matches: 9. The CDR3 has 15 residues. Germline V lookup: CDR1 MDHEN, CDR2 SYDVKM. CDR3 sequence reads: CASSLDRETGNEQYF. CDR3 DNA sequence: TGTGCCAGCAGTTTGGACAGGGAGACCGGGAACGAGCAGTACTTC.

This CDR3 is CASSVGTMNTEAFF. The CDR3 DNA is TGTGCCAGCAGCGTTGGCACCATGAACACTGAAGCTTTCTTT. V is TRBV9 and J is TRBJ1-1; no clear D gene. V dropped 2 bases and J dropped 0 bases, with 8 bases sitting between them. CDR3 length: 14 amino acids. The germline V gene has CDR1 SGDLS and CDR2 YYNGEE.

This rearrangement joins TRBV6-4 to TRBJ2-2; D tentatively reads TRBD1 or TRBD2 (5 bases each). V gave up 8 bases and J gave up 2 bases, with 12 bases separating them. Per germline, CDR1 MRHNA and CDR2 SNTAGT. The CDR3 loop spans 14 amino acids. The CDR3 is CASRRERNTGELFF. CDR3 DNA: TGTGCCAGCCGCAGGGAGAGAAACACCGGGGAGCTGTTTTTT.

This clone came up once. The V gene is TRBV19, the J gene TRBJ2-6; a possible D gene is TRBD1 (5 bases). Germline CDR1 LNHDA, CDR2 SQIVND (reference sequence). The CDR3 length is 22 residues. The ends were cut back, 0 bases at V and 2 bases at J, with 26 bases in the middle. The DNA of the CDR3 is TGTGCCAGTAGTATAGATCTCACACCTGGGGCGGTGTCCCCTCCTGGGGCCAACGTCCTGACTTTC. It is translated as CASSIDLTPGAVSPPGANVLTF.

This clone was observed at least ten times. The genes are TRBV5-6 and TRBJ2-7, with D perhaps matching TRBD2 (6 bases). This CDR3 is 13 amino acids long. Trimming pared 4 bases from V and 5 bases from J, leaving 13 bases between. The germline CDR1 and CDR2 sequences are SGHDT and YYEEEE. The CDR3 protein is CASSQTRTHEQYF. The CDR3 DNA is TGTGCCAGCAGCCAGACTAGAACCCACGAGCAGTACTTC.

The chain recombines TRBV20-1 with TRBJ1-5, with D hard to call. The V and J ends lost 3 bases and 8 bases respectively, with 11 bases between them. Germline V lookup: CDR1 DFQATT, CDR2 SNEGSKA (reference sequence). The CDR3 sequence is 12 residues long. CDR3 DNA: TGCAGTGCTAGTAGCAACGGGGAGCCCCAGCATTTT. This codes for CSASSNGEPQHF.

The CDR3: CASRDSLMNTEAFF. CDR3 nucleotides: TGTGCCAGCAGGGACAGCCTAATGAACACTGAAGCTTTCTTT. The chain uses TRBV6-5 and TRBJ1-1; the D gene is possibly TRBD1 (6 bases). V lost 6 bases, J lost 0 bases, and 11 bases lay in between. The CDR3 has 14 amino acids. Germline V gene lookup returns CDR1 MNHEY and CDR2 SVGAGI.

The chain carries TRBV11-2 and TRBJ2-1; D perhaps matches TRBD2 (5 bases). The CDR3 is 14 residues long. V was shortened by 6 bases and J by 11 bases, with 20 bases between the two germline ends. Germline CDR1 reads SGHAT; CDR2 reads FQNNGV. The CDR3 bases are TGTGCCAGCAGTCGCCTTACCCTCACTAGTAAGCAGTTCTTC. Translation gives CASSRLTLTSKQFF. The full variable domain, its missing parts supplied by reference TRBV11-2 and TRBJ2-1, is EAGVAQSPRYKIIEKRQSVAFWCNPISGHATLYWYQQILGQGPKLLIQFQNNGVVDDSQLPKDRFSAERLKGVDSTLKIQPAKLEDSAVYLCASSRLTLTSKQFFGPGTRLTVL.

The chain combines TRBV7-9 with TRBJ1-2, with 9 bases lining up with TRBD1. V shed 3 bases, J shed 8 bases, and the junction held 4 bases outside the gene matches. The CDR3 is 13 residues long. From germline, CDR1 is SEHNR and CDR2 FQNEAQ (reference sequence). CDR3 residues: CASSLGQGEGYTF. In DNA form, the CDR3 reads TGTGCCAGCAGCTTGGGACAGGGAGAAGGCTACACCTTC. Variable domain in full (rest from reference TRBV7-9 and TRBJ1-2): DTGVSQNPRHKITKRGQNVTFRCDPISEHNRLYWYRQTLGQGPEFLTYFQNEAQLEKSRLLSDRFSAERPKGSFSTLEIQRTEQGDSAMYLCASSLGQGEGYTFGSGTRLTVV.

Comments on this clone: This CDR3 fails to terminate in the conserved phenylalanine or tryptophan, so it likely reflects a read error. The DNA is left out, because the CDR3 cannot be placed on it with certainty; the CDR3 is given as TCRdb lists it. The chain links TRBV3-1 (or the pseudogene TRBV3-2) to TRBJ2-7; the table names TRBD2, a call not compared with the DNA. The CDR3 is 13 amino acids in total, end residues counted. Germline CDR1 and CDR2: LGHDT and YNNKEL (reference sequence). This CDR3 is CASSQDLAGGPSP.

This clone came up once. V and J are TRBV2 and TRBJ1-2, with D possibly TRBD1 on 6 matching bases. The V gene lost 6 bases and the J gene lost 4 bases, with 12 bases spanning the gap. There are 13 residues in the CDR3. The germline V gene encodes CDR1 SNHLY and CDR2 FYNNEI. The CDR3 here is CASRRDTSYGYTF. The CDR3 DNA is TGTGCCAGCAGGCGGGACACCAGCTATGGCTACACCTTC.

The genes are TRBV5-5 and TRBJ1-4; D ambiguous. Germline loops: CDR1 SGHKS, CDR2 YYEKEE (reference sequence). CDR3 length equals 17 residues. The V gene lost 0 bases and the J gene lost 5 bases, with 17 bases spanning the gap. For the CDR3, the DNA is TGTGCCAGCAGCTTGGAAAGTAGGTTCTTAGAAAATGAAAAACTGTTTTTT. It codes for CASSLESRFLENEKLFF.

The chain combines TRBV6-4 with TRBJ2-1, with TRBD1 identical over 7 bases. The CDR3 runs 19 residues. The V and J ends lost 5 bases and 4 bases, in that order; junction bases with no gene match: 20. Per the germline V gene, CDR1 is MRHNA and CDR2 is SNTAGT. CDR3 amino acids: CASSPRGRRVEGEYNEQFF. The CDR3 DNA sequence: TGTGCCAGCAGTCCTAGGGGGCGGCGGGTCGAGGGGGAATACAATGAGCAGTTCTTC.

The rearrangement joins TRBV7-8 to TRBJ2-7; D is perhaps TRBD1 (6 bases). This CDR3 contains 14 residues. The V and J ends lost 4 bases and 0 bases respectively, with 10 bases between them. Germline V lookup: CDR1 SGHVS, CDR2 FQNEAQ. The CDR3: CASSSDRPSYEQYF. Written as DNA, the CDR3 is TGTGCCAGCAGCTCCGACAGGCCCTCCTACGAGCAGTACTTC.

The genes are TRBV4-1 and TRBJ2-1; no reliable D call. Trimming took off 0 bases at V and 8 bases at J, with 11 bases between the two ends. Germline-derived CDR1 and CDR2 are MGHRA and YSYEKL. The CDR3 totals 14 residues. CDR3 loop: CASSQDPQEYEQFF. CDR3 in DNA: TGCGCCAGCAGCCAAGATCCCCAGGAATATGAGCAGTTCTTC.

The chain employs TRBV6-2 or TRBV6-3 and TRBJ2-1; 9 bases match TRBD2. Trimming at V came to 4 bases and at J to 9 bases, leaving 16 bases not matched to a gene. The germline gives CDR1 MNHEY, CDR2 SVGEGT. The CDR3 has 17 residues. The CDR3 loop reads CASSSQGRLAEWGEQFF. CDR3 DNA sequence: TGTGCCAGCAGTTCGCAGGGCCGACTAGCGGAGTGGGGTGAGCAGTTCTTC.

The V and J genes are TRBV10-3 and TRBJ1-2; TRBD1 agrees at 8 bases. The CDR3 is made up of 13 amino acids. After removal of 5 bases from V and 2 bases from J, the junction contained 1 base not matched to a gene. Germline V gene lookup returns CDR1 ENHRY and CDR2 SYGVKD. The CDR3 coding sequence is TGTGCCATCAGTCGACAGGGGAACTATGGCTACACCTTC. Its protein is CAISRQGNYGYTF.

V and J are TRBV2 and TRBJ1-5; D may be TRBD1 (5 bases). The germline CDR1 and CDR2 sequences are SNHLY and FYNNEI. The CDR3 loop spans 14 amino acids. Trimming removed 5 bases from V and 7 bases from J, with 15 bases in between. As DNA, the CDR3 is TGTGCCAGCAGTCTCCAGGGCTCCCGCCAGCCCCAGCATTTT. This codes for CASSLQGSRQPQHF.

The chain has TRBV28 and TRBJ2-7, with TRBD2 matching over 9 bases. This CDR3 has 17 residues. V was pared by 5 bases and J by 7 bases, with 18 bases of the junction left unmatched. Germline V CDR1 and CDR2: MDHEN, SYDVKM. The DNA for the CDR3 is TGTGCCAGCAGTCTGTTGGCTAGCGGGAATCTGGGGGCTGAGCAGTACTTC. Protein sequence: CASSLLASGNLGAEQYF.

DNA for the CDR3: TGTGCCAGCAGTTTAGACGCAAACTATGGCTACACCTTC. Its protein product is CASSLDANYGYTF. J is TRBJ1-2 and V is TRBV12-3 or TRBV12-4, with D uncertain. The CDR3 length is 13 residues. V lost 1 base and J 2 bases, leaving 5 bases between the germline ends.

The rearrangement uses TRBV3-1 (or the pseudogene TRBV3-2) and TRBJ2-1; tentatively, D is TRBD1 (7 bases). The CDR3 has 19 residues. The V and J ends lost 3 bases and 0 bases respectively, with 21 bases between them. Germline lookup yields CDR1 LGHDT and CDR2 YNNKEL (reference sequence). The CDR3 spells CASSHAGLRGKSSYNEQFF. DNA for the CDR3: TGTGCCAGCAGCCATGCGGGACTCAGGGGGAAGAGCTCCTACAATGAGCAGTTCTTC.

This chain links TRBV27 with TRBJ2-7; 13 bases match TRBD2. The J segment lost 7 bases and the V segment lost 3 bases, leaving 3 bases of the junction unmatched. CDR3 size: 14 residues. The germline gives CDR1 MNHEY, CDR2 SMNVEV (reference sequence). The CDR3 spells CASSLMTSGREQYF. DNA of the CDR3: TGTGCCAGCAGTTTGATGACTAGCGGGAGGGAGCAGTACTTC.

CDR3 region: CASSSQWDRRNTIYF. The CDR3 nucleotides are TGCGCCAGCAGCTCCCAATGGGACAGGAGAAACACCATATATTTT. V gene TRBV4-1 combines with J gene TRBJ1-3; 8 bases map to TRBD1. The CDR3 consists of 15 residues. Trimming at V came to 5 bases and at J to 5 bases, leaving 8 bases not matched to a gene. CDR1 and CDR2 from the germline V gene are MGHRA and YSYEKL.

The V and J genes are TRBV5-1 and TRBJ1-2, with D tentatively TRBD1 (5 bases). Trimming removed 4 bases at V and 5 bases at J, with 18 bases between. Germline CDR1 and CDR2: SGHRS and YFSETQ. The CDR3 is 15 residues long. CDR3 nucleotides: TGCGCCAGCAGCCCCGAGGTACAGGAGTCTTATGGCTACACCTTC. It yields the protein CASSPEVQESYGYTF.